The rows below give T cell receptor beta chains drawn from one sample of a study of cytomegalovirus exposure and HLA in healthy donors. Using immunoSEQ multiplex PCR, the repertoire was profiled, and TCRdb retains in-frame clones only, with some absent. The table lists more than 95,000 clones, about 83% of them singletons, with around 5.1% in the top ten. The sequenced sample was PBMCs. These receptors all come from a man aged 18 to 30 in good health and CMV-seronegative. CDR3s include the opening cysteine and the closing phenylalanine or tryptophan. Fields, in order: V gene, clone size, D gene, J gene, CDR3 DNA, CDR3 protein. D genes are given only for firm matches. A clone size is listed for some rows: how often the clone was seen (once, few, many), or a class if it is expanded.

V gene: TRBV7-2
clone size: -
D gene: -
J gene: TRBJ1-3
CDR3 DNA: TGTGCCAGCAGCTTACTCCAGGGGCCGTTCTCTGGAAACACCATATATTTT
CDR3 protein: CASSLLQGPFSGNTIYF

V gene: TRBV19
clone size: -
D gene: TRBD2
J gene: TRBJ2-1
CDR3 DNA: TGTGCCAGTAGTGGTGGACTAGCGGTCAATGAGCAGTTCTTC
CDR3 protein: CASSGGLAVNEQFF

V gene: TRBV7-9
clone size: -
D gene: -
J gene: TRBJ2-7
CDR3 DNA: TGTGCCAGCAGCTTATCCCTCGGACAGATCGACTACGAGCAGTACTTC
CDR3 protein: CASSLSLGQIDYEQYF

V gene: TRBV6-5
clone size: -
D gene: -
J gene: TRBJ2-7
CDR3 DNA: TGTGCCAGCAGTGAGTCTTCCTACGAGCAGTACTTC
CDR3 protein: CASSESSYEQYF

V gene: TRBV7-2
clone size: -
D gene: TRBD1
J gene: TRBJ2-5
CDR3 DNA: TGTGCCAGCAGCTTAGGTCAGGGGGCGTCGTCGGAGACCCAGTACTTC
CDR3 protein: CASSLGQGASSETQYF

V gene: TRBV6-5
clone size: -
D gene: -
J gene: TRBJ2-5
CDR3 DNA: TGTGCCAGCAGTTACGGGCAGGTTGCAGAGACCCAGTACTTC
CDR3 protein: CASSYGQVAETQYF

V gene: TRBV6-6
clone size: -
D gene: TRBD1
J gene: TRBJ2-2
CDR3 DNA: TGTGCCAGCAGCCCCCGGACAGGGAACACCGGGGAGCTGTTTTTT
CDR3 protein: CASSPRTGNTGELFF

V gene: TRBV15
clone size: -
D gene: -
J gene: TRBJ2-1
CDR3 DNA: TGTGCCACCAGCAGTTACCCCCTACAGAATGAGCAGTTCTTC
CDR3 protein: CATSSYPLQNEQFF

V gene: TRBV4-2
clone size: few
D gene: TRBD2
J gene: TRBJ2-2
CDR3 DNA: TGTGCCAGCAGCCAAGATCCTAGCGGGGGGGCCGGGGAGCTGTTTTTT
CDR3 protein: CASSQDPSGGAGELFF

V gene: TRBV4-2
clone size: -
D gene: -
J gene: TRBJ2-7
CDR3 DNA: TGTGCCAGCAGCCAAGAACGGAGCTCCTACGAGCAGTACTTC
CDR3 protein: CASSQERSSYEQYF

V gene: TRBV6-1
clone size: -
D gene: TRBD2
J gene: TRBJ2-5
CDR3 DNA: TGTGCCAGCAGTGAAAAGACTAGCGGGGCACCAGAGACCCAGTACTTC
CDR3 protein: CASSEKTSGAPETQYF

V gene: TRBV10-3
clone size: -
D gene: TRBD1
J gene: TRBJ2-7
CDR3 DNA: TGTGCCATCAGCCGGACAGGAGACTCCTACGAGCAGTACTTC
CDR3 protein: CAISRTGDSYEQYF

V gene: TRBV25-1
clone size: once
D gene: -
J gene: TRBJ2-5
CDR3 DNA: TGTGCCAGCAGTGATGAGGGCCGCCAAGAGACCCAGTACTTC
CDR3 protein: CASSDEGRQETQYF

V gene: TRBV7-9
clone size: few
D gene: -
J gene: TRBJ2-7
CDR3 DNA: TGTGCCAGCAGCTTAGTCCTTCCGGGCTCCTACGAGCAGTACTTC
CDR3 protein: CASSLVLPGSYEQYF

V gene: TRBV5-1
clone size: -
D gene: TRBD2
J gene: TRBJ2-1
CDR3 DNA: TGCGCCAGCAGTGCCGGGACTAGCGGCCTGAATGAGCAGTTCTTC
CDR3 protein: CASSAGTSGLNEQFF

V gene: TRBV27
clone size: -
D gene: TRBD1
J gene: TRBJ1-2
CDR3 DNA: TGTGCCAGCAGTACCGCCGGGACAGGGCCAGTCGGCTACACCTTC
CDR3 protein: CASSTAGTGPVGYTF

V gene: TRBV6-6
clone size: -
D gene: -
J gene: TRBJ1-3
CDR3 DNA: TGTGCCAGTGCGGGACTTAATTCTTGGGACACCATATATTTT
CDR3 protein: CASAGLNSWDTIYF

V gene: TRBV19
clone size: -
D gene: TRBD1
J gene: TRBJ1-1
CDR3 DNA: TGTGCCAGTAGTCTCCAGGGGGCACCCAGTGAAGCTTTCTTT
CDR3 protein: CASSLQGAPSEAFF

V gene: TRBV27
clone size: few
D gene: -
J gene: TRBJ1-1
CDR3 DNA: TGTGCCAGCAATAAAGGAGGGACCATGAACACTGAAGCTTTCTTT
CDR3 protein: CASNKGGTMNTEAFF

V gene: TRBV6-4
clone size: -
D gene: TRBD2
J gene: TRBJ2-1
CDR3 DNA: TGTGCCAGCAGCAACTCAGGCGGGACTAGCTGGAATGAGCAGTTCTTC
CDR3 protein: CASSNSGGTSWNEQFF

V gene: TRBV10-3
clone size: -
D gene: -
J gene: TRBJ2-3
CDR3 DNA: TGTGCCATCACTCGACTTCTCACAGATACGCAGTATTTT
CDR3 protein: CAITRLLTDTQYF

V gene: TRBV2
clone size: -
D gene: TRBD1
J gene: TRBJ1-1
CDR3 DNA: TGTGCCAGCAGGGGGACAGGGGGGAACACTGAAGCTTTCTTT
CDR3 protein: CASRGTGGNTEAFF

V gene: TRBV21-1
clone size: -
D gene: -
J gene: TRBJ1-1
CDR3 DNA: TGTGCCAGCAGCATAAGGACAGGGCGGAACACTGAAGCTTTCTTT
CDR3 protein: CASSIRTGRNTEAFF

V gene: TRBV2
clone size: -
D gene: TRBD1
J gene: TRBJ2-7
CDR3 DNA: TGTGCCAGCAGTGTAGAGACAGGGAACGAGCAGTACTTC
CDR3 protein: CASSVETGNEQYF

V gene: TRBV5-6
clone size: -
D gene: TRBD1
J gene: TRBJ2-6
CDR3 DNA: TGTGCCAGCAGCACCGGACAGGGATATTACTCTGGGGCCAACGTCCTGACTTTC
CDR3 protein: CASSTGQGYYSGANVLTF

V gene: TRBV18
clone size: -
D gene: -
J gene: TRBJ2-1
CDR3 DNA: TGTGCCAGCTCACCCCTCACAGGGATTGAGCAGTTCTTC
CDR3 protein: CASSPLTGIEQFF

V gene: TRBV5-1
clone size: -
D gene: -
J gene: TRBJ2-3
CDR3 DNA: TGCGCCAGCAGCTTGGACTCTGGCACAGATACGCAGTATTTT
CDR3 protein: CASSLDSGTDTQYF

V gene: TRBV30
clone size: -
D gene: TRBD2
J gene: TRBJ2-3
CDR3 DNA: TGTGCCTGGAGGGGGCTAGCGGGAGCCTACTTAACCGATACGCAGTATTTT
CDR3 protein: CAWRGLAGAYLTDTQYF

V gene: TRBV7-2
clone size: -
D gene: TRBD1
J gene: TRBJ2-7
CDR3 DNA: TGTGCCAGCAGCCCGGTGCCAGGGGGCTACGAGCAGTACTTC
CDR3 protein: CASSPVPGGYEQYF

V gene: TRBV2
clone size: -
D gene: -
J gene: TRBJ2-1
CDR3 DNA: TGTGCCAGCAGTCGAGAACAGGGAGGGGATGAGCAGTTCTTC
CDR3 protein: CASSREQGGDEQFF

V gene: TRBV18
clone size: -
D gene: TRBD1
J gene: TRBJ2-7
CDR3 DNA: TGTGCCAGCTCACCACGGGAAGGGGGCCACGAGCAGTACTTC
CDR3 protein: CASSPREGGHEQYF

V gene: TRBV27
clone size: -
D gene: TRBD1
J gene: TRBJ1-1
CDR3 DNA: TGTGCCAGCAGCTTGACAGGGAACACTGAAGCTTTTTTT
CDR3 protein: CASSLTGNTEAFF

V gene: TRBV5-4
clone size: -
D gene: TRBD2
J gene: TRBJ2-3
CDR3 DNA: TGTGCCAGCAGCTTTTCTAGCGGGGGGGCAGGCACAGATACGCAGTATTTT
CDR3 protein: CASSFSSGGAGTDTQYF

V gene: TRBV6-5
clone size: -
D gene: TRBD1
J gene: TRBJ1-2
CDR3 DNA: TGTGCCAGCAGTTACTCCCCGGCAGGGGACAGCTATGGCTACACCTTC
CDR3 protein: CASSYSPAGDSYGYTF

V gene: TRBV7-9
clone size: -
D gene: TRBD2
J gene: TRBJ2-7
CDR3 DNA: TGTGCCAGCAGCCCGACTAGCGGGGGGGACTCCTACGAGCAGTACTTC
CDR3 protein: CASSPTSGGDSYEQYF

V gene: TRBV30
clone size: -
D gene: TRBD1
J gene: TRBJ1-4
CDR3 DNA: TGTGCCTGGAGTCCGCCGGACAGGGGGCTTGAAAAACTGTTTTTT
CDR3 protein: CAWSPPDRGLEKLFF

V gene: TRBV20-1
clone size: -
D gene: -
J gene: TRBJ1-2
CDR3 DNA: TGCAGTGCTAGACAGGACTATGGCTACACCTTC
CDR3 protein: CSARQDYGYTF

V gene: TRBV2
clone size: once
D gene: -
J gene: TRBJ2-7
CDR3 DNA: TGTGCCAGCAGTGAGCAGGGTATCGACGAGCAGTACTTC
CDR3 protein: CASSEQGIDEQYF

V gene: TRBV10-3
clone size: -
D gene: TRBD2
J gene: TRBJ2-5
CDR3 DNA: TGTGCCATCAGTGACGGGGGGGGGCGTGAGACCCAGTACTTC
CDR3 protein: CAISDGGGRETQYF

V gene: TRBV6-5
clone size: few
D gene: TRBD2
J gene: TRBJ2-7
CDR3 DNA: TGTGCCAGCAGGGGGGGGGACGGCGAGCAGTACTTC
CDR3 protein: CASRGGDGEQYF

V gene: TRBV30
clone size: -
D gene: TRBD2
J gene: TRBJ2-5
CDR3 DNA: TGTGCCTGGAGTGTTTCGGGAGGAAAGACCCAGTACTTC
CDR3 protein: CAWSVSGGKTQYF

V gene: TRBV2
clone size: -
D gene: -
J gene: TRBJ1-5
CDR3 DNA: TGTGCCAGCAGTGATAAACAGAGCAATCAGCCCCAGCATTTT
CDR3 protein: CASSDKQSNQPQHF

V gene: TRBV9
clone size: -
D gene: TRBD1
J gene: TRBJ2-1
CDR3 DNA: TGTGCCAGCAGCGCCCGGGGGACAGGGACAGACAATGAGCAGTTCTTC
CDR3 protein: CASSARGTGTDNEQFF

V gene: TRBV16
clone size: medium-sized
D gene: -
J gene: TRBJ2-7
CDR3 DNA: TGTGCCAGCAGCCAATTAACCACGGACAGCAGGAACGAGCAGTACTTC
CDR3 protein: CASSQLTTDSRNEQYF

V gene: TRBV19
clone size: -
D gene: -
J gene: TRBJ2-3
CDR3 DNA: TGTGCCAGTAGTATCCGGACTCCCACAGATACGCAGTATTTT
CDR3 protein: CASSIRTPTDTQYF

V gene: TRBV2
clone size: -
D gene: -
J gene: TRBJ1-2
CDR3 DNA: TGTGCCAGCAGCCTTGGCAAGAACTATGGCTACACCTTC
CDR3 protein: CASSLGKNYGYTF

V gene: TRBV2
clone size: -
D gene: -
J gene: TRBJ1-1
CDR3 DNA: TGTGCCAGCAGTGAACAACGGCGGGGCACTGAAGCTTTCTTT
CDR3 protein: CASSEQRRGTEAFF

V gene: TRBV30
clone size: -
D gene: TRBD2
J gene: TRBJ2-7
CDR3 DNA: TGTGCCTGGAGTGTACGGGGCGGGAGCTCCTACGAGCAGTACTTC
CDR3 protein: CAWSVRGGSSYEQYF

V gene: TRBV19
clone size: -
D gene: TRBD2
J gene: TRBJ2-2
CDR3 DNA: TGTGCCAGTAGTATGCCGGGACTAGAGACCGGGGAGCTGTTTTTT
CDR3 protein: CASSMPGLETGELFF

V gene: TRBV6-5
clone size: -
D gene: TRBD1
J gene: TRBJ2-4
CDR3 DNA: TGTGCCAGCAGACAATTGACAGGGGCAAACATTCAGTACTTC
CDR3 protein: CASRQLTGANIQYF

V gene: TRBV6-5
clone size: -
D gene: TRBD1
J gene: TRBJ1-1
CDR3 DNA: TGTGCCAGCAGCCGCAGACAGGGGGGGACTGAAGCTTTCTTT
CDR3 protein: CASSRRQGGTEAFF

V gene: TRBV2
clone size: once
D gene: TRBD1
J gene: TRBJ2-5
CDR3 DNA: TGTGCCAGCAGTGTCCGACAGGGGGGAGAGACCCAGTACTTC
CDR3 protein: CASSVRQGGETQYF

V gene: TRBV29-1
clone size: -
D gene: -
J gene: TRBJ1-5
CDR3 DNA: TGCAGCGCTGCGGACAGTTCGAATAGCAATCAGCCCCAGCATTTT
CDR3 protein: CSAADSSNSNQPQHF

V gene: TRBV30
clone size: -
D gene: -
J gene: TRBJ1-5
CDR3 DNA: TGTGCCTGGAGTGTCTCTTTTAGCAATCAGCCCCAGCATTTT
CDR3 protein: CAWSVSFSNQPQHF

V gene: TRBV7-9
clone size: -
D gene: TRBD1
J gene: TRBJ2-1
CDR3 DNA: TGTGCCAGCAGCTTAGGAACAGGGGGCCCCTACAATGAGCAGTTCTTC
CDR3 protein: CASSLGTGGPYNEQFF

V gene: TRBV5-4
clone size: -
D gene: TRBD2
J gene: TRBJ2-7
CDR3 DNA: TGTGCCAGCAGCCGGGAAAGTGGGAGGGTAGAATACGAGCAGTACTTC
CDR3 protein: CASSRESGRVEYEQYF

V gene: TRBV7-6
clone size: -
D gene: TRBD2
J gene: TRBJ2-1
CDR3 DNA: TGTGCCAGCAGCCTGGGGGCTAGCGGGGGGGCAGAGGAGCAGTTCTTC
CDR3 protein: CASSLGASGGAEEQFF

V gene: TRBV29-1
clone size: -
D gene: -
J gene: TRBJ2-1
CDR3 DNA: TGCAGCGTGGACCCCCGAGGGACAGAGCAGTTCTTC
CDR3 protein: CSVDPRGTEQFF

V gene: TRBV5-4
clone size: once
D gene: -
J gene: TRBJ2-1
CDR3 DNA: TGTGCCAGCAGCTCTACTAGCCGGCAGTTCTTC
CDR3 protein: CASSSTSRQFF